Ten or more counts support the clone carrying this TCR beta chain. The data were taken from a study of T cells after yellow fever vaccination. Germline CDR1 and CDR2: LGHDT and YNNKEL (reference sequence). Between the trimmed V and J ends, which lost 0 bases and 6 bases, there was a span of 9 bases. This CDR3 contains 13 residues. From the 5' RACE reads, TCRdb called clonotypes with MiXCR, one entry per CDR3 protein. The sample records about 320,000 distinct CDR3 sequences, roughly a tenth being singletons. The sample consisted of CD4+ T cells sorted from PBMCs, taken 45 days after the yellow fever booster vaccination. The J gene is TRBJ2-7, the V gene TRBV3-1; unclear D gene. The receptor was derived from a man younger than 35 who received the YFV17D yellow fever vaccine. CDR3: CASSQELLFEQYF. The CDR3 nucleotides read TGTGCCAGCAGCCAAGAACTGTTGTTCGAGCAGTACTTC.